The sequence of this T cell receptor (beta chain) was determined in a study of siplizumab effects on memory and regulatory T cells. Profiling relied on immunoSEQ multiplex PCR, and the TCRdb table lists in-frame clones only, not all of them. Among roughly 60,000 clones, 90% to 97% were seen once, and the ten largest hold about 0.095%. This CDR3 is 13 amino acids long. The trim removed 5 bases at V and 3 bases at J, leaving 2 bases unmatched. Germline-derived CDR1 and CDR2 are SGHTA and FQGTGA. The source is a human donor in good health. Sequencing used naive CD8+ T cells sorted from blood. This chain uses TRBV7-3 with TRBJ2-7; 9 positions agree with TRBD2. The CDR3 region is CASSEAGGYEQYF. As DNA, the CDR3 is TGTGCCAGCAGCGAAGCGGGGGGCTACGAGCAGTACTTC.